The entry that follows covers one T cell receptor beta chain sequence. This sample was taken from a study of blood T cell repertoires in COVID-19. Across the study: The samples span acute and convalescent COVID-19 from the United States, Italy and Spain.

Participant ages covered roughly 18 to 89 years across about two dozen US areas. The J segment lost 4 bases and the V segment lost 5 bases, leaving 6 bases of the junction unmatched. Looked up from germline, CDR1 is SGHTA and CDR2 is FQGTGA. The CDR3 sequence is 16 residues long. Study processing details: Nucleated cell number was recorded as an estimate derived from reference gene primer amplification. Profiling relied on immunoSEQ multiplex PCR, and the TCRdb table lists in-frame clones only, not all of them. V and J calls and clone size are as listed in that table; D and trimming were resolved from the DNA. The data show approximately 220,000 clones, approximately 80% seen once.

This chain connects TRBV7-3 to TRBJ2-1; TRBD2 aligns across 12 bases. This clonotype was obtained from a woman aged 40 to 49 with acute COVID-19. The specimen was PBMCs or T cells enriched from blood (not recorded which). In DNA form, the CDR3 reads TGTGCCAGCAGCGCAACTCTAGCGGGGGGGTACAATGAGCAGTTCTTC. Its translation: CASSATLAGGYNEQFF.